This TCR beta chain is from a study of T cell responses to AZD1222 COVID-19 vaccine. Findings and caveats of the study: Donors in the cohort were predominantly white British and more often female, and clonal diversity was possibly underestimated.

About this clone itself: Its cognate antigen is unknown.

Using immunoSEQ multiplex PCR, the repertoire was profiled, and TCRdb retains in-frame clones only, with some absent. The sample lists about 120,000 clones; about 87% were seen once. Germline CDR1 reads MNHEY; CDR2 reads SMNVEV (reference sequence). The ends were cut back, 5 bases at V and 5 bases at J, with 9 bases in the middle. This CDR3 contains 13 residues. The origin of this receptor is an adult in good health. The V gene is TRBV27, the J gene TRBJ2-2; no clear D. The sample in question was peripheral blood, obtained on day 0 of AZD1222 vaccination. This CDR3 reads CASSTPRTGELFF. CDR3 bases: TGTGCCAGCAGTACCCCTAGGACCGGGGAGCTGTTTTTT.